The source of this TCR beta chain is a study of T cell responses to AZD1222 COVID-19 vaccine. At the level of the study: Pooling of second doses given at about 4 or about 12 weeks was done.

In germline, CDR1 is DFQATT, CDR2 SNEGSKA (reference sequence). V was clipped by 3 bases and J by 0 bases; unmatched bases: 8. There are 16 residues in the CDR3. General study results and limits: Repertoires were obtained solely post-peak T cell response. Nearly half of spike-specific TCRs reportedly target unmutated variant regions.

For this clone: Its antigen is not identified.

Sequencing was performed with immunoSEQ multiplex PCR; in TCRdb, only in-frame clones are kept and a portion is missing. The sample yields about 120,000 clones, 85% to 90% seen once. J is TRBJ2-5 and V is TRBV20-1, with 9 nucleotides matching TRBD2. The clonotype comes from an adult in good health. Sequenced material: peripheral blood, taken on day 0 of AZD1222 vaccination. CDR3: CSASSGRPGDQETQYF. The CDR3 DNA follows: TGCAGTGCTAGTAGCGGGAGACCGGGGGACCAAGAGACCCAGTACTTC.